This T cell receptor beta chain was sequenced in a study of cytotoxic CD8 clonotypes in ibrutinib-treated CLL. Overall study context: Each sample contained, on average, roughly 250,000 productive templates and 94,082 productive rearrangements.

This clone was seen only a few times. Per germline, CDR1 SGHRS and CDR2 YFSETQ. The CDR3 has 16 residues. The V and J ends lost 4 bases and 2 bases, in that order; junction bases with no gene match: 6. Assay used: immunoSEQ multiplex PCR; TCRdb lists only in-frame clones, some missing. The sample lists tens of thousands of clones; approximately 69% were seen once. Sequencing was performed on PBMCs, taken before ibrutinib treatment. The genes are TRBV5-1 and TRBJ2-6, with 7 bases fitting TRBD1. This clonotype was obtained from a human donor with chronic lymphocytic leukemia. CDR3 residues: CASSAGQEAGANVLTF. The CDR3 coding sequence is TGCGCCAGCAGCGCCGGACAGGAGGCTGGGGCCAACGTCCTGACTTTC.